This is a list of T cell receptor beta chains from one sample in a study of graft-versus-host responses after intestinal transplantation. Their recognized antigens are unknown. Using immunoSEQ multiplex PCR, the repertoire was profiled, and TCRdb retains in-frame clones only, with some absent. Of roughly 98,000 clones listed, about 93% are singletons. The sample consisted of unstimulated CD8+ T cells sorted from spleen or lymph node cells, taken before transplant. These receptors were taken from a human donor who was the organ donor for an intestinal transplant. Each CDR3 is given with its conserved first and last residue. D genes are given only for firm matches. Size is stated for part of the rows, as once, few or many counts, or as a class when the clone is expanded.

v_gene	d_gene	abundance	j_gene	CDR3aa	CDR3nt
TRBV19	.	.	TRBJ1-6	CASSPGTPNSPLHF	TGTGCCAGTAGTCCCGGGACTCCCAATTCACCCCTCCACTTT
TRBV7-9	TRBD1	.	TRBJ2-3	CASSPGTGSTDTQYF	TGTGCCAGCAGCCCGGGGACAGGGAGCACAGATACGCAGTATTTT
TRBV7-9	TRBD1	.	TRBJ2-5	CASSGRPDRGETQYF	TGTGCCAGCAGCGGACGCCCTGACAGGGGAGAGACCCAGTACTTC
TRBV29-1	.	.	TRBJ1-2	CSAQSQGSLYGYTF	TGCAGCGCCCAGAGTCAGGGTTCCCTCTATGGCTACACCTTC
TRBV29-1	TRBD1	once	TRBJ2-7	CSVEDSAWDSTLEQYF	TGCAGCGTTGAAGATTCCGCTTGGGACAGCACTCTCGAGCAGTACTTC
TRBV11-2	TRBD1	.	TRBJ1-6	CASSPDRGMSSYNSPLHF	TGTGCCAGCAGCCCGGACAGGGGGATGAGCTCCTATAATTCACCCCTCCACTTT
TRBV5-1	.	.	TRBJ1-6	CASSLSPRQSLSSYNSPLHF	TGCGCCAGCAGCTTGTCCCCCCGACAGTCTCTGAGCTCCTATAATTCACCCCTCCACTTT
TRBV4-3	TRBD2	.	TRBJ2-7	CASSQVHGTSGRTEQYF	TGCGCCAGCAGCCAAGTACATGGGACTAGCGGGAGAACCGAGCAGTACTTC
TRBV5-5	TRBD2	few	TRBJ2-5	CASSPGGGATETQYF	TGTGCCAGCAGCCCTGGCGGGGGGGCAACGGAGACCCAGTACTTC
TRBV4-1	TRBD2	.	TRBJ2-5	CASSPIAGEGETQYF	TGCGCCAGCAGCCCCATAGCGGGAGAGGGGGAGACCCAGTACTTC
TRBV13	TRBD2	.	TRBJ2-7	CASSVGGRSYEQYF	TGTGCCAGCAGCGTAGGCGGGAGGTCTTACGAGCAGTACTTC
TRBV18	TRBD1	.	TRBJ2-7	CASSPLKPGQGNEQYF	TGTGCCAGCTCACCACTAAAGCCGGGACAGGGGAACGAGCAGTACTTC
TRBV7-2	.	.	TRBJ1-1	CASSLWGPSNTEAFF	TGTGCCAGCAGCTTATGGGGCCCCTCGAACACTGAAGCTTTCTTT
TRBV27	.	once	TRBJ2-2	CASSRGNGAGELFF	TGTGCCAGCAGTCGGGGGAATGGGGCCGGGGAGCTGTTTTTT
TRBV7-6	TRBD1	.	TRBJ2-7	CASSLAMGQGANEQYF	TGTGCCAGCAGCTTAGCAATGGGTCAGGGGGCCAACGAGCAGTACTTC
TRBV10-3	TRBD2	.	TRBJ2-7	CAISESGTSGYEQYF	TGTGCCATCAGTGAAAGCGGGACTAGCGGCTACGAGCAGTACTTC
TRBV9	TRBD1	.	TRBJ1-2	CASSVVGPGTDVGYGYTF	TGTGCCAGCAGCGTAGTAGGACCAGGGACAGACGTTGGATATGGCTACACCTTC
TRBV2	TRBD2	.	TRBJ2-2	CASSERGAGAVNTGELFF	TGTGCCAGCAGTGAAAGGGGAGCGGGGGCCGTAAACACCGGGGAGCTGTTTTTT
TRBV19	.	.	TRBJ1-1	CASSILGAGTEAFF	TGTGCCAGTAGTATACTCGGGGCGGGGACTGAAGCTTTCTTT
TRBV6-5	.	.	TRBJ2-2	CASSERRGELFF	TGTGCCAGCAGTGAAAGGAGGGGGGAGCTGTTTTTT
TRBV11-1	.	once	TRBJ2-7	CASSARGGPHEQYF	TGTGCCAGCAGCGCCCGGGGAGGCCCCCACGAGCAGTACTTC
TRBV6-1	TRBD1	.	TRBJ1-2	CASSGPGQAILYGYTF	TGTGCCAGCAGTGGGCCGGGACAGGCTATACTTTATGGCTACACCTTC
TRBV6-7	.	.	TRBJ1-2	CASSYAPGCNYGYTF	TGTGCCAGCAGTTACGCTCCGGGGTGTAACTATGGCTATACCTTC
TRBV21-1	.	.	TRBJ2-3	CASSKDGLLAQYF	TGTGCCAGCAGCAAAGATGGGCTTCTGGCGCAGTATTTT
TRBV11-2	.	.	TRBJ2-1	CASSSVVNEQFF	TGTGCCAGCAGCTCCGTAGTGAATGAGCAGTTCTTC
TRBV5-4	TRBD1	.	TRBJ1-4	CASSWGQGEKLFF	TGTGCCAGCAGCTGGGGACAGGGTGAAAAACTGTTTTTT
TRBV27	TRBD1	.	TRBJ2-7	CASRGTGGIYEQYF	TGTGCCAGCAGGGGGACAGGGGGCATCTACGAGCAGTACTTC
TRBV27	TRBD1	.	TRBJ2-7	CASSSVGTGRSEQYF	TGTGCCAGCAGTTCAGTAGGGACAGGAAGAAGCGAGCAGTACTTC
TRBV5-8	TRBD1	.	TRBJ2-7	CASSWGQGSLDEQYF	TGTGCCAGCAGCTGGGGACAGGGGTCATTGGACGAGCAGTACTTC
TRBV30	.	.	TRBJ1-1	CAWSERNTEAFF	TGTGCCTGGAGTGAGAGGAACACTGAAGCTTTCTTT
TRBV5-4	TRBD1	.	TRBJ1-1	CAGYDREGSLYTEAFF	TGTGCCGGCTATGACAGGGAAGGGAGTTTGTACACTGAAGCTTTCTTT
TRBV19	.	.	TRBJ2-1	CASSPLFGSGNEQFF	TGTGCCAGTAGCCCCCTGTTTGGGAGTGGAAATGAGCAGTTCTTC
TRBV9	.	.	TRBJ2-3	CASSAPDSRGDNFPDTQYF	TGTGCCAGCAGCGCCCCGGACTCCCGAGGGGACAACTTCCCGGATACGCAGTATTTT
TRBV7-9	TRBD1	.	TRBJ2-7	CASSLHRWDRGYEQYF	TGTGCCAGCAGCCTGCACCGATGGGACAGGGGCTACGAGCAGTACTTC
TRBV19	.	.	TRBJ1-2	CASSIWANYGYTF	TGTGCCAGTAGTATTTGGGCGAACTATGGCTACACCTTC
TRBV29-1	TRBD1	.	TRBJ2-5	CSVGQGIGQETQYF	TGCAGCGTGGGACAGGGAATAGGGCAAGAGACCCAGTACTTC
TRBV19	.	.	TRBJ1-2	CASGGLNYGYTF	TGTGCCAGTGGAGGCCTAAACTATGGCTACACCTTC
TRBV11-3	TRBD2	.	TRBJ2-7	CASSDTRGGTYEQYF	TGTGCCAGCAGCGACACCCGGGGGGGGACCTACGAGCAGTACTTC
TRBV11-2	.	once	TRBJ2-7	CASSLSPSGSPSYEQYF	TGTGCCAGCAGCTTATCCCCGAGCGGGTCCCCATCCTACGAGCAGTACTTC
TRBV5-4	TRBD2	.	TRBJ2-3	CASSLSLAGGTDTQYF	TGTGCCAGCAGCTTGTCGCTAGCGGGAGGGACAGATACGCAGTATTTT
TRBV4-1	.	once	TRBJ1-5	CASSQVKAANQPQHF	TGCGCCAGCAGCCAAGTGAAAGCGGCCAATCAGCCCCAGCATTTT
TRBV27	.	.	TRBJ2-7	CASSLMEGPYEQYF	TGTGCCAGCAGTTTAATGGAGGGCCCTTACGAGCAGTACTTC
TRBV28	.	.	TRBJ2-5	CASSLVVQGQETQYF	TGTGCCAGCAGTTTAGTCGTACAGGGACAAGAGACCCAGTACTTC
TRBV15	.	.	TRBJ2-1	CATSRDISSYNEQFF	TGTGCCACCAGCAGAGATATTAGCTCCTACAATGAGCAGTTCTTC
TRBV6-5	.	.	TRBJ2-7	CASSYGQGLDEQYF	TGTGCCAGCAGTTACGGGCAGGGTCTCGACGAGCAGTACTTC
TRBV30	TRBD1	.	TRBJ1-1	CAWRGFTGGAFF	TGTGCCTGGAGGGGATTCACAGGGGGTGCTTTCTTT